Listed below are T cell receptor beta chains from one sample, sequenced in a study of PD-L1 blockade in urothelial cancer. Libraries were prepared by immunoSEQ multiplex PCR; TCRdb keeps only in-frame clonotypes and omits some of them. The sample yields about 51,000 clones, 86% seen once. Source: PBMCs, taken around atezolizumab (anti-PD-L1) treatment. Receptor source: a man aged 60-69 years with urothelial cancer. Each CDR3 is given with its conserved first and last residue. Fields, in order: D gene, clone size, V gene, J gene, CDR3 DNA, CDR3 protein. A D gene is named only where the DNA matches it firmly. Part of the rows lack a size; the others show once, few, many or a class for expanded clones.

.,.,TRBV9,TRBJ2-7,TGTGCCAGCAGCGTATCCCCCTGGACTTACGAGCAGTACTTC,CASSVSPWTYEQYF
TRBD2,.,TRBV7-3,TRBJ2-7,TGTGCCAGCGGACCTAGCGGGAGCTCCTACGAGCAGTACTTC,CASGPSGSSYEQYF
.,few,TRBV9,TRBJ1-6,TGTGCCAGCAGCGTAGGGGCGGGTTATTCACCCCTCCACTTT,CASSVGAGYSPLHF
TRBD1,.,TRBV2,TRBJ2-7,TGTGCCAGCAGGGTCGGGACAGGAGTCTACGAGCAGTACTTC,CASRVGTGVYEQYF
.,.,TRBV20-1,TRBJ1-1,TGCAGTGCTACCAGGGTCTCTGAAGCTTTCTTT,CSATRVSEAFF
.,.,TRBV12-2,TRBJ2-1,TGTGCAAGTCGCTTAGGCAGACTACCTTACAATGAGCAGTTCTTC,CASRLGRLPYNEQFF
.,once,TRBV19,TRBJ1-5,TGTGCCAGTACTTCGAGTTCTCAGCCCCAGCATTTT,CASTSSSQPQHF
TRBD2,.,TRBV7-3,TRBJ2-6,TGTGCCAGCAGCCGCGGGAGGAAGGATTTCTCTGGGGCCAACGTCCTGACTTTC,CASSRGRKDFSGANVLTF
TRBD1,.,TRBV2,TRBJ1-3,TGTGCCAGCAATCCAGGGGGCACGTACTCTGGAAACACCATATATTTT,CASNPGGTYSGNTIYF
TRBD2,.,TRBV4-2,TRBJ2-1,TGTGCCAGCAGCCGGACTAGCGGGAGCGGTGAGCAGTTCTTC,CASSRTSGSGEQFF
TRBD1,.,TRBV30,TRBJ1-2,TGTGCCTGGGACGGACAGGGGGATTATGGCTACACCTTC,CAWDGQGDYGYTF
TRBD2,.,TRBV19,TRBJ2-1,TGTGCCAGCCGGACTAGCGGGATAGATGAGCAGTTCTTC,CASRTSGIDEQFF
.,.,TRBV9,TRBJ2-3,TGTGCCAGCAGCGCGATGAGAACTAGCACAGATACGCAGTATTTT,CASSAMRTSTDTQYF
.,.,TRBV5-5,TRBJ1-5,TGTGCCAGCAGCTCAGGACAGTCCAATCAGCCCCAGCATTTT,CASSSGQSNQPQHF
.,.,TRBV6-5,TRBJ1-3,TGTGCCAGCAGTTACTCGACCGGGGGCTCTGGAAACACCATATATTTT,CASSYSTGGSGNTIYF
TRBD2,.,TRBV10-3,TRBJ2-1,TGTGCGGGGGGGGAGTACAATGAGCAGTTCTTC,CAGGEYNEQFF
.,.,TRBV9,TRBJ1-1,TGTGCCAGCAGCGTAGGCGGGCAGAAGTCTTTCTTT,CASSVGGQKSFF
.,.,TRBV5-1,TRBJ1-1,TGCGCCAGCTTTTCGATCCCAGGGATGAACACTGAAGCTTTCTTT,CASFSIPGMNTEAFF
.,once,TRBV27,TRBJ1-3,TGTGCCAGCAGGGCTTATTCTGGAAACACCATATATTTT,CASRAYSGNTIYF
.,.,TRBV9,TRBJ1-4,TGTGCCAGCAGCGTTATGTCCGACGGGGGAGAAAAACTGTTTTTT,CASSVMSDGGEKLFF
TRBD1,.,TRBV11-1,TRBJ1-2,TGTGCCAGCAGCTTGGACAGGGTGGGCGGCTACACCTTC,CASSLDRVGGYTF
TRBD1,.,TRBV6-5,TRBJ1-1,TGTGCCAGCAGTACGGGACAGGTTAACACTGAAGCTTTCTTT,CASSTGQVNTEAFF
.,few,TRBV11-3,TRBJ1-2,TGTGCCAGCAGCCTCGACACCAACTATGGCTACACCTTC,CASSLDTNYGYTF
TRBD2,.,TRBV7-9,TRBJ2-4,TGTGCCAGCAGCGTAGCGGGGGCCTTAGCCAAAAACATTCAGTACTTC,CASSVAGALAKNIQYF
.,.,TRBV30,TRBJ1-1,TGTGCCTGGAGTGTACGCGGCGGAGGGGCGAACACTGAAGCTTTCTTT,CAWSVRGGGANTEAFF
.,few,TRBV11-2,TRBJ1-2,TGTGCCAGCAGCTCTCTCTGGGGGGACTATGGCTACACCTTC,CASSSLWGDYGYTF
.,.,TRBV9,TRBJ2-3,TGTGCCAGCAGCACCCGGGACTTCCGCACAGATACGCAGTATTTT,CASSTRDFRTDTQYF
TRBD1,.,TRBV9,TRBJ1-1,TGTGCCGCGGGGAGGGACAGGGAACCTATGAACACTGAAGCTTTCTTT,CAAGRDREPMNTEAFF
TRBD2,.,TRBV5-1,TRBJ2-3,TGCGCCAGCAGCTTGGTCCGCGGGGGGAACACAGATACGCAGTATTTT,CASSLVRGGNTDTQYF
TRBD2,once,TRBV11-3,TRBJ2-2,TGTGCCAGCAGCTTTTTACTAGCGGGGTCTGGGGAGCTGTTTTTT,CASSFLLAGSGELFF
.,.,TRBV7-2,TRBJ2-1,TGTGCCAGCAGCTTAGGGCGGAACTCCTACAATGAGCAGTTCTTC,CASSLGRNSYNEQFF
TRBD1,once,TRBV11-2,TRBJ2-7,TGTGCCAGCAGCTTAGCGGGACAGCCTCCCTACGAGCAGTACTTC,CASSLAGQPPYEQYF
.,.,TRBV7-9,TRBJ2-7,TGTGCCAGCAGCCGACATACCCTGACGACAGGAGAGCAGTACTTC,CASSRHTLTTGEQYF
TRBD1,.,TRBV5-1,TRBJ1-2,TGCGCCAGCAGCTCCGGGACAGGGAACTATGGCTACACCTTC,CASSSGTGNYGYTF
.,.,TRBV6-4,TRBJ2-6,TGTGCCAGCAGTGACCGGGCTGGGGCCAACGTCCTGACTTTC,CASSDRAGANVLTF
.,.,TRBV7-3,TRBJ2-2,TGTGCCAGCAGCTTAGATCTAGGAGGCACCGGGGAGCTGTTTTTT,CASSLDLGGTGELFF
.,.,TRBV5-4,TRBJ2-4,TGTGCCAGCAGCTTGGCAGGGGACCTCGGGAACATTCAGTACTTC,CASSLAGDLGNIQYF
TRBD1,.,TRBV28,TRBJ2-7,TGTGCCAGCAGGTCGGGACAGGGCTACGAGCAGTACTTC,CASRSGQGYEQYF
TRBD2,once,TRBV11-1,TRBJ2-5,TGTGCCAGCTTGCGGGGGGCGACCCAGTACTTC,CASLRGATQYF
.,.,TRBV5-4,TRBJ2-7,TGTGCCAGCAGCACCGGACAGAGCTACGAGCAGTACTTC,CASSTGQSYEQYF
.,.,TRBV5-1,TRBJ1-1,TGCGCCAGCAGCCCAAGGGGGGGCCCCACTGAAGCTTTCTTT,CASSPRGGPTEAFF
TRBD1,.,TRBV7-8,TRBJ1-4,TGTGCCAGCAGCCCGCGGAACAGGGGTGTGAGGGAAAAACTGTTTTTT,CASSPRNRGVREKLFF
.,once,TRBV5-5,TRBJ2-1,TGTGCCAGCAGCGCTTCGGGGGATGAGCAGTTCTTC,CASSASGDEQFF
.,.,TRBV5-1,TRBJ1-4,TGCGCCAGCAGCTTCCGGGCGCCCGAAGGGGGTGAAAAACTGTTTTTT,CASSFRAPEGGEKLFF
.,.,TRBV11-2,TRBJ1-1,TGTGCCAGCAGCTTAGTTGGGGCCCGCCGCGCTTTCTTT,CASSLVGARRAFF